The 19 T cell receptor beta chains given below trace back to one sample, sequenced in a study of shared clonotypes between healthy human individuals. Profiled with immunoSEQ multiplex PCR; TCRdb holds only in-frame clones, not every one. Among 1.4 million to 1.5 million clones listed, 95% to 97% were seen once. The sequencing input was naive CD4+ T cells sorted from blood. The subset denotes: CD45RA+ positively selected. The receptors originated from a man aged 30 to 45 in good health.

A single count supports this clone. The V gene is TRBV5-1, the J gene TRBJ2-1; tentative D call: TRBD2 (6 bases). CDR1 is SGHRS, CDR2 YFSETQ, per germline. Trimming left V 0 bases short and J 4 bases short, with 11 bases between. The CDR3 has 15 amino acids. The CDR3 DNA sequence: TGCGCCAGCAGCTTGGGGACCCGGGGGTACAATGAGCAGTTCTTC. The encoded protein is CASSLGTRGYNEQFF.

V usage is TRBV28 and J usage is TRBJ2-1, with D possibly being TRBD1 or TRBD2 (6 bases each). V was pared by 7 bases and J by 1 base, with 11 bases between. The CDR3 has 14 residues. Germline V gene data show CDR1 as MDHEN and CDR2 as SYDVKM. CDR3 DNA: TGTGCCAGCATTAGGGGGGCTTCCTACAATGAGCAGTTCTTC. This gives the protein CASIRGASYNEQFF.

The chain has TRBV28 and TRBJ2-5, with no clear D. The CDR3 covers 15 residues. Trimming cost V 2 bases and J 2 bases, with 12 bases left between them. Germline V CDR1 and CDR2: MDHEN, SYDVKM. The CDR3 is CASSLTSSGQETQYF. The DNA of the CDR3 is TGTGCCAGCAGTTTAACTTCGTCAGGACAAGAGACCCAGTACTTC.

The gene calls are TRBV6-5 and TRBJ2-2; TRBD1 agrees at 10 bases. The junction had 3 bases not matched to a gene; V was cut back by 5 bases and J by 3 bases. This CDR3 is built from 15 residues. Germline assignment: CDR1 MNHEY and CDR2 SVGAGI. CDR3 sequence (DNA): TGTGCCAGCAGTAGACAGGGGGCTCACACCGGGGAGCTGTTTTTT. This encodes CASSRQGAHTGELFF.

The CDR3 spells CASRPDEATNEQFF. The CDR3 DNA reads as TGTGCCAGCAGGCCTGATGAAGCTACCAATGAGCAGTTCTTC. The V gene is TRBV2, the J gene TRBJ2-1, with D hard to call. Germline CDR1 is SNHLY and CDR2 is FYNNEI. Between the trimmed V and J ends, which lost 6 bases and 6 bases, there was a span of 15 bases. The CDR3 has 14 amino acids. The full variable domain, rest sourced from reference TRBV2 and TRBJ2-1, is EPEVTQTPSHQVTQMGQEVILRCVPISNHLYFYWYRQILGQKVEFLVSFYNNEISEKSEIFDDQFSVERPDGSNFTLKIRSTKLEDSAMYFCASRPDEATNEQFFGPGTRLTVL.

The V gene is TRBV5-4, the J gene TRBJ2-5; D remains ambiguous. Trimming took 4 bases from V and 5 from J, leaving 18 bases between them. The CDR3 length is 15 residues. Germline CDR1 is SGHNT and CDR2 is YYREEE (reference sequence). In nucleotides, the CDR3 is TGTGCCAGCAGCCCCGCGACGAGCTTGGGGGAGACCCAGTACTTC. Translation: CASSPATSLGETQYF.

The chain uses TRBV4-2 and TRBJ2-3; 15 positions agree with TRBD2. Germline-derived CDR1 and CDR2 are LGHNA and YNFKEQ. The trim removed 4 bases at V and 5 bases at J, leaving 7 bases unmatched. This CDR3 contains 17 residues. The CDR3 DNA reads TGTGCCAGCAGCCCGGGGACTAGCGGGAGGACCCGAGATACGCAGTATTTT. Translation: CASSPGTSGRTRDTQYF.

A note on this clone: Other DNA sequences of this sample code for an identical CDR3. This sequence joins TRBV28 and TRBJ2-7; 10 bases are a match to TRBD1. Per the germline V gene, CDR1 is MDHEN and CDR2 is SYDVKM. V was clipped by 4 bases and J by 1 base; unmatched bases: 1. The CDR3 spans 14 residues. The CDR3 DNA is TGTGCCAGCAGTTGGGACAGGGGATCCTACGAGCAGTACTTC. Its translation: CASSWDRGSYEQYF.

Turning to this clone: Other DNA sequences from this sample encode an identical CDR3 as well. This chain's CDR3 is CSATRETQYF. CDR3 coding DNA: TGCAGTGCCACGAGGGAGACCCAGTACTTC. V usage is TRBV20-1 and J usage is TRBJ2-5; no clear D gene. Trimming removed 6 bases from V and 5 bases from J, with 7 bases in between. The CDR3 is 10 residues long. Per the germline V gene, CDR1 is DFQATT and CDR2 is SNEGSKA (reference sequence).

The V and J genes are TRBV5-8 and TRBJ2-3; 10 nucleotides match TRBD2. The CDR3 loop spans 17 amino acids. Germline assignment: CDR1 SGHTS and CDR2 YDEGEE. V lost 0 bases to trimming and J lost 6 bases; unmatched junction nucleotides: 10. The CDR3 DNA follows: TGTGCCAGCAGCTTGGCAGTTAGCGGGAGGCTTTCTGATACGCAGTATTTT. Its translation: CASSLAVSGRLSDTQYF.

Notes on this clone: This specimen includes other DNA sequences encoding the same CDR3. The rearrangement links TRBV7-3 to TRBJ2-1; 7 positions match TRBD2. Germline V lookup: CDR1 SGHTA, CDR2 FQGTGA. Trimming cost V 1 base and J 0 bases; bases outside gene matches: 0. This CDR3 is built from 15 residues. The CDR3 sequence is CASSLSGSSYNEQFF. For the CDR3, the DNA is TGTGCCAGCAGCTTAAGCGGGAGCTCCTACAATGAGCAGTTCTTC.

This chain connects TRBV2 to TRBJ2-7, with D possibly matching TRBD2 (5 bases). V lost 2 bases to trimming and J lost 6 bases, with 14 bases between them. The length of the CDR3 is 14 residues. In germline, CDR1 is SNHLY, CDR2 FYNNEI. The CDR3 spells CASSERTVSSEQYF. CDR3 coding DNA: TGTGCCAGCAGTGAACGGACTGTGAGTAGCGAGCAGTACTTC.

This rearrangement joins TRBV5-1 to TRBJ1-1; D may be TRBD1 (6 bases). V lost 4 bases and J lost 0, with 13 bases in between. Germline CDR1 SGHRS, CDR2 YFSETQ. The CDR3 loop spans 15 amino acids. The CDR3 loop reads CASSPPTGMNTEAFF. CDR3 DNA: TGCGCCAGCAGCCCCCCGACAGGTATGAACACTGAAGCTTTCTTT.

V usage is TRBV6-6 and J usage is TRBJ1-3; D is undetermined. Germline CDR1 reads MNHNY; CDR2 reads SVGAGI (reference sequence). V was clipped by 9 bases and J by 4 bases, with 13 bases between them. The CDR3 sequence is 13 residues long. The CDR3, as DNA: TGTGCCAGTCAGTCCTTCCCCGGAAACACCATATATTTT. Protein sequence: CASQSFPGNTIYF.

V gene TRBV5-1 combines with J gene TRBJ2-7, with TRBD1 matching over 9 bases. Germline V gene data show CDR1 as SGHRS and CDR2 as YFSETQ. The ends lost 4 bases at V and 3 bases at J; junction bases unmatched: 2. The CDR3 has 13 amino acids. The CDR3 nucleotides read TGCGCCAGCAGCAGGACAGGGGACTACGAGCAGTACTTC. Encoded protein: CASSRTGDYEQYF.

The chain recombines TRBV10-3 with TRBJ2-3; D is perhaps TRBD1 or TRBD2 (5 bases each). Germline V gene lookup returns CDR1 ENHRY and CDR2 SYGVKD. The CDR3 consists of 13 residues. V gave up 6 bases and J gave up 1 base, with 8 bases separating them. CDR3 region: CAISPGRTDTQYF. For the CDR3, the DNA is TGTGCCATCAGCCCGGGACGCACAGATACGCAGTATTTT.

This rearrangement joins TRBV27 to TRBJ2-7; 8 nucleotides agree with TRBD2. The CDR3 extends over 17 amino acids. Germline V gives CDR1 MNHEY, CDR2 SMNVEV (reference sequence). V dropped 0 bases and J dropped 2; count of bases not matched to a gene: 9. CDR3 DNA sequence: TGTGCCAGCAGTTTATCTGGCGCTAGCGGGCAAGCCTACGAGCAGTACTTC. It translates to CASSLSGASGQAYEQYF.

This clone has only one observation. The chain carries TRBV5-8 and TRBJ2-7, with D hard to call. V dropped 1 base and J dropped 0 bases, with 14 bases sitting between them. The CDR3 length is 16 residues. Germline CDR1 is SGHTS and CDR2 is YDEGEE. In DNA form, the CDR3 reads TGTGCCAGCAGCTTGCGGATGAACTACCTCTCCTACGAGCAGTACTTC. Translation gives CASSLRMNYLSYEQYF.

The chain carries TRBV5-1 and TRBJ2-7; 7 bases are a match to TRBD2. From germline, CDR1 is SGHRS and CDR2 YFSETQ. CDR3 size: 15 residues. J lost 4 bases, V lost 6 bases, and 13 bases had no gene match. CDR3 nucleotides: TGCGCCAGCACCGATGGGGGGGTTGACCGGTACGAGCAGTACTTC. The encoded protein is CASTDGGVDRYEQYF.